These 15 T cell receptor beta chains originate from one sample sequenced in a study of shared clonotypes between healthy human individuals. Some clones are missing from TCRdb's copy, which holds only in-frame ones; the method was immunoSEQ multiplex PCR. The table lists 650,000 to 750,000 clones, roughly 70% of them singletons, with about 1.8% in the top ten. Sequenced material: memory CD4+ T cells sorted from blood. The subset is: CD45RA-negative fraction. These receptors came from a woman in her twenties or thirties in good health.

On this clone itself: Since a much larger clone is just one base distant, this may be a read error. This same CDR3 is encoded by further DNA sequences in the sample. The chain couples TRBV6-5 to TRBJ2-7, with a possible D match to TRBD2 (5 bases). V was pared by 6 bases and J by 0 bases, with 12 bases between. Per the germline V gene, CDR1 is MNHEY and CDR2 is SVGAGI. The CDR3 runs 14 residues. CDR3 bases: TGTGCCAGCAGACGGGATTTCAGCTCCTACGAGCAGTACTTC. It encodes CASRRDFSSYEQYF.

A remark on this clone: The sample carries other DNA sequences with the same CDR3. The chain has TRBV14 and TRBJ2-3; D gene ambiguous. The germline gives CDR1 SGHDN, CDR2 FVKESK. The V end lost 0 bases, the J end lost 6 bases, and 7 bases lay between the germline ends. The CDR3 runs 13 residues. CDR3 nucleotide sequence: TGTGCCAGCAGCCAAGAGGTAGTGGATACGCAGTATTTT. It yields the protein CASSQEVVDTQYF.

This clone was seen just once. V is TRBV29-1 and J is TRBJ2-7; 7 positions match TRBD2. V was clipped by 4 bases and J by 6 bases; unmatched bases: 9. Germline assignment: CDR1 SQVTM and CDR2 ANQGSEA. The CDR3 contains 13 residues. The CDR3 sequence: CSVVTGGLIEQYF. The CDR3 DNA reads TGCAGCGTTGTTACGGGAGGTCTGATCGAGCAGTACTTC.

This clone has more than one count but fewer than ten. The chain combines TRBV6-6 with TRBJ2-7; D may be TRBD2 (5 bases). Germline assignment: CDR1 MNHNY and CDR2 SVGAGI (reference sequence). V shed 6 bases and J shed 0 bases, with 15 bases lying between them. The CDR3 is made up of 15 amino acids. CDR3 protein: CASSQEGASSYEQYF. In nucleotides, the CDR3 is TGTGCCAGCAGCCAAGAGGGCGCTAGCTCCTACGAGCAGTACTTC.

V usage is TRBV28 and J usage is TRBJ2-4, with TRBD1 identical over 11 bases. J gave up 0 bases and V 11 bases, and 18 bases lay outside the gene matches. The germline CDR1 and CDR2 sequences are MDHEN and SYDVKM. The CDR3 is 19 amino acids. The CDR3 nucleotides read TGTGCCGCTGGGACAGGGGGTATCGAGGCCTTCGTAGCCAAAAACATTCAGTACTTC. Protein product: CAAGTGGIEAFVAKNIQYF.

The chain is built from TRBV5-6 and TRBJ1-1; D is undetermined. Germline CDR1 and CDR2: SGHDT and YYEEEE. V was cut by 1 base and J by 5 bases, with 18 bases left in between. CDR3 size: 16 residues. The chain's CDR3 is CASSLSIFEGGTEAFF. Here the CDR3 DNA reads TGTGCCAGCAGCTTGTCTATCTTCGAGGGAGGGACTGAAGCTTTCTTT.

The CDR3 DNA is TGTGCCAGCAGTGGCCTAGCGGGAGAGACCGGGGAGCTGTTTTTT. It is translated as CASSGLAGETGELFF. The chain is built from TRBV2 and TRBJ2-2; TRBD2 aligns across 10 bases. Germline CDR1 SNHLY, CDR2 FYNNEI. The CDR3 extends over 15 amino acids. Trimming cost V 4 bases and J 5 bases; bases outside gene matches: 4.

Comment on this clone: Other DNA sequences in this sample translate to the same CDR3. This chain uses TRBV6-1 with TRBJ1-5; D perhaps matches TRBD1 (5 bases). Deletions cut 4 bases from V and 5 bases from J, with 9 bases between. The CDR3 length is 13 residues. The germline V gene encodes CDR1 MNHNS and CDR2 SASEGT. CDR3 region: CASSATEDQPQHF. The CDR3 nucleotides are TGTGCCAGCAGTGCGACAGAGGATCAGCCCCAGCATTTT.

This chain uses TRBV30 with TRBJ2-7; D unresolved. The germline V gene encodes CDR1 GTSNPN and CDR2 SVGIG (reference sequence). This CDR3 spans 12 amino acids. Between the trimmed V and J ends, which lost 1 base and 3 bases, there was a span of 7 bases. CDR3 sequence reads: CAWSEQNYEQYF. In DNA form, the CDR3 reads TGTGCCTGGAGTGAACAGAACTACGAGCAGTACTTC.

As regards this clone: This may arise from a read error, as a much more abundant clone is one base away. The rearrangement joins TRBV6-6 to TRBJ2-7; D gene uncertain. The CDR3 has 13 amino acids. In germline, CDR1 is MNHNY, CDR2 SVGAGI (reference sequence). Between the trimmed V and J ends, which lost 5 bases and 0 bases, there was a span of 8 bases. CDR3 amino acids: CASSPRLSYEQYF. CDR3 in DNA: TGTGCCAGCAGTCCCAGGCTCTCCTACGAGCAGTACTTC.

The chain combines TRBV10-2 with TRBJ2-4, with D perhaps matching TRBD2 (6 bases). The V end was cut by 2 bases, the J end by 0 bases, with 8 bases between. The germline V gene has CDR1 WSHSY and CDR2 SAAADI. The CDR3 has 15 residues. The CDR3: CASSEGGLAKNIQYF. CDR3 bases: TGCGCCAGCAGTGAGGGGGGACTAGCCAAAAACATTCAGTACTTC.

V usage is TRBV10-3 and J usage is TRBJ1-3; possibly TRBD1 for D (5 bases). Germline CDR1 is ENHRY and CDR2 is SYGVKD. The CDR3 has 13 amino acids. V shed 6 bases and J shed 5 bases, with 11 bases lying between them. The CDR3, as DNA: TGTGCCATCAGGGACACTACCCGAAACACCATATATTTT. This gives the protein CAIRDTTRNTIYF.

The sample holds a few counts of this clone. The chain carries TRBV7-9 and TRBJ2-4, with a weak D call TRBD1 (6 bases). The germline V and J ends were trimmed by 0 bases and 7 bases, with 10 bases remaining between them. CDR3 length: 14 residues. Germline V gives CDR1 SEHNR, CDR2 FQNEAQ (reference sequence). The chain's CDR3 is CASSLARQGNIQYF. Here the CDR3 DNA reads TGTGCCAGCAGCTTAGCGCGGCAGGGGAACATTCAGTACTTC.

V is TRBV10-2 and J is TRBJ2-7; D not resolved. V lost 7 bases, J lost 3 bases, and 13 bases lay in between. Germline CDR1 WSHSY, CDR2 SAAADI. This CDR3 is 13 amino acids long. CDR3 in DNA: TGCGCCAGCACGGAGCAGAGGAGCTACGAGCAGTACTTC. Translating gives CASTEQRSYEQYF.

This rearrangement joins TRBV4-2 to TRBJ2-7, with 9 bases that match TRBD2. The length of the CDR3 is 14 residues. CDR1 and CDR2 (germline): LGHNA, YNFKEQ. Trimming took 3 bases from V and 5 from J; bases not matched to a gene: 5. The CDR3 coding sequence is TGTGCCAGCAGCCAGATGGGCGGGGGGGACGAGCAGTACTTC. Protein sequence: CASSQMGGGDEQYF.